This T cell receptor (beta chain) is drawn from a study of blood T cells in healthy people across ages. Total RNA, at least 6 micrograms per sample, was extracted from PBMCs. With a J-beta primer mix and a sample-barcoded 5' primer, a second PCR ran about 7 to 11 cycles. Through a template-switch adaptor with 12 random nucleotides, each cDNA molecule received a tag. TCRdb called the 5' RACE reads again in MiXCR, with one record for every CDR3 protein. The profile shows about 780,000 distinct CDR3 sequences, 62% of them singletons. This CDR3 is built from 15 residues. Trimming cost V 0 bases and J 10 bases; bases outside gene matches: 8. Germline values: CDR1 MGHRA, CDR2 YSYEKL.

What was sequenced was blood. The V gene is TRBV4-1, the J gene TRBJ2-1; 8 bases line up with TRBD2. The sequence came from a man aged 25 to 45 in good health. This CDR3 is CASSQEERGPSEQFF. The CDR3 DNA reads TGCGCCAGCAGCCAAGAGGAGCGGGGGCCGTCGGAGCAGTTCTTC.